This TCR beta chain emerged from a study of T cell responses to AZD1222 COVID-19 vaccine. Study-level background: Pooling of second doses given at about 4 or about 12 weeks was done. General study results and limits: The span of vaccine-associated CD4 TCRs extended across spike, with dominance at 160-218 and 743-854.

Assay: immunoSEQ multiplex PCR; the TCRdb copy retains only in-frame clones and omits some. The table has 150,000 to 200,000 clones, around 92% seen once; the top ten hold roughly 8.4%. Germline CDR1 and CDR2: MNHEY and SVGAGI. The CDR3 has 14 residues. Trimming left V 6 bases short and J 7 bases short, with 18 bases between. In its sample, this clone was seen once. Its antigen remains unidentified. V and J are TRBV6-5 and TRBJ1-1, with D possibly being TRBD1 (5 bases). The source was peripheral blood, collected on day 0 of AZD1222 vaccination. The TCR comes from an adult in good health. This CDR3 reads CASSRGTAALEAFF. For the CDR3, the DNA is TGTGCCAGCAGCCGAGGGACGGCAGCGCTTGAAGCTTTCTTT.